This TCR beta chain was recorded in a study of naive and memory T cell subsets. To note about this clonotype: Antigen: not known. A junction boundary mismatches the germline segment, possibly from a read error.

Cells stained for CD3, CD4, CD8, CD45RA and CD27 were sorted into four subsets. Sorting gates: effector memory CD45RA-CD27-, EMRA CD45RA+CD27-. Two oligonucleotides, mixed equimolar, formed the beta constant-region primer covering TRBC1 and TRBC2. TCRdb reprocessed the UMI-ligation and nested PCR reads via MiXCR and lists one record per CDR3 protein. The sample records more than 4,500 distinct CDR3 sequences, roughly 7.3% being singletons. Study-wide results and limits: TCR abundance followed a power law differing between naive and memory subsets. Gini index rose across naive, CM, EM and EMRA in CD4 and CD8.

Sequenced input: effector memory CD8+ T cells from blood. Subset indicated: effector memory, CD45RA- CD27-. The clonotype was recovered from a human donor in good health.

The CDR3 loop is CATGREGSGANVLTF. CDR3 in DNA: TGTGCCACCGGCAGAGAGGGCTCTGGGGCCAACGTCCTGACTTTC. This rearrangement joins TRBV15 to TRBJ2-6, with D perhaps TRBD2 (5 bases). CDR3 length: 15 amino acids. Looked up from germline, CDR1 is LNHNV and CDR2 is YYDKDF (reference sequence). The full variable domain, rest sourced from reference TRBV15 and TRBJ2-6, is DAMVIQNPRYQVTQFGKPVTLSCSQTLNHNVMYWYQQKSSQAPKLLFHYYDKDFNNEADTPDNFQSRRPNTSFCFLDIRSPGLGDTAMYLCATGREGSGANVLTFGAGSRLTVL.